Following are 5 T cell receptor beta chains from one sample sequenced in a study of T cells after yellow fever vaccination. In TCRdb, the 5' RACE reads were re-called with MiXCR into one record per CDR3 protein. Here the sample spans about 320,000 distinct CDR3 sequences, roughly 10% being singletons. Here the sequenced sample was CD4+ T cells sorted from PBMCs, taken 45 days after the yellow fever booster vaccination. The receptor set was obtained from a man aged 18 to 30 who received the YFV17D yellow fever vaccine.

The rearrangement uses TRBV7-2 and TRBJ2-2; D might be TRBD2 (6 bases). V lost 11 bases to trimming and J lost 1 base, with 11 bases between them. CDR1 SGHTA and CDR2 FQGNSA come from the germline V gene. The CDR3 runs 13 residues. CDR3 bases: TGTGCCGGACTATACAGGAACACCGGGGAGCTGTTTTTT. This encodes CAGLYRNTGELFF.

This clonotype was seen more than once but under ten times. V usage is TRBV4-3 and J usage is TRBJ1-5; D is ambiguous. CDR3 length: 15 amino acids. The V gene lost 2 bases and the J gene lost 2 bases, with 10 bases spanning the gap. CDR1 is LGHNA, CDR2 YSLEER, per germline. In nucleotides, the CDR3 is TGCGCCAGCAGCCAAAGCGGCCAGGGCAATCAGCCCCAGCATTTT. This encodes CASSQSGQGNQPQHF.

The V and J genes are TRBV6-6 and TRBJ1-3; D call uncertain. The CDR3 sequence is 15 residues long. The V gene's germline CDR1 is MNHNY and CDR2 SVGAGI (reference sequence). The V end lost 2 bases, the J end lost 0 bases, and 8 bases lay between the germline ends. The CDR3 DNA reads as TGTGCCAGCAGTTACGGCAGGACCTCTGGAAACACCATATATTTT. As protein: CASSYGRTSGNTIYF.

This clonotype was picked up a small number of times. The chain employs TRBV3-1 and TRBJ2-2, with D uncertain. CDR3 length: 14 residues. CDR1 and CDR2 (germline): LGHDT, YNNKEL (reference sequence). V lost 3 bases and J lost 0, with 5 bases in between. The CDR3 DNA is TGTGCCAGCAGCCAGCAGCCGAACACCGGGGAGCTGTTTTTT. This gives the protein CASSQQPNTGELFF. The whole variable domain, remainder taken from reference TRBV3-1 and TRBJ2-2, is DTAVSQTPKYLVTQMGNDKSIKCEQNLGHDTMYWYKQDSKKFLKIMFSYNNKELIINETVPNRFSPKSPDKAHLNLHINSLELGDSAVYFCASSQQPNTGELFFGEGSRLTVL.

This clonotype has ten or more counts. The chain couples TRBV6-5 to TRBJ2-3, with no clear D. CDR1 and CDR2 from the germline V gene are MNHEY and SVGAGI. There are 16 residues in the CDR3. The V gene lost 0 bases and the J gene lost 0 bases, with 10 bases spanning the gap. The CDR3 region has the DNA TGTGCCAGCAGTTACTCAGGCCTTCCTAGCACAGATACGCAGTATTTT. Translating gives CASSYSGLPSTDTQYF.